A selection of T cell receptor beta chains follows, all from one sample in a study of cytomegalovirus exposure and HLA in healthy donors. Using immunoSEQ multiplex PCR, the repertoire was profiled, and TCRdb retains in-frame clones only, with some absent. Of fewer than 200,000 clones detected, 75% to 85% appear once; the ten largest clones hold about 13%. The sequencing sample was made of PBMCs. The receptors come from a woman aged 45 to 65 in good health and CMV-seronegative. Each CDR3 is given with its conserved first and last residue. D genes are given only for firm matches. Expanded clones are given a class, and other clones once, few, many or no size at all.

J gene | D gene | clone size | V gene | CDR3 protein | CDR3 DNA
TRBJ2-7 | . | . | TRBV13 | CASSLGQSEQYF | TGTGCCAGCAGCTTAGGACAAAGCGAGCAGTACTTC
TRBJ2-5 | TRBD2 | . | TRBV7-2 | CASSPTSGRETQYF | TGTGCCAGCAGCCCGACTAGCGGGAGAGAGACCCAGTACTTC
TRBJ2-7 | . | . | TRBV6-1 | CASSESPGSLYEQYF | TGTGCCAGCAGTGAGTCACCAGGGTCCCTCTACGAGCAGTACTTC
TRBJ2-5 | TRBD2 | . | TRBV11-2 | CASSLTSGRWGARETQYF | TGTGCCAGCAGCTTAACTAGCGGGAGATGGGGGGCAAGGGAGACCCAGTACTTC
TRBJ1-1 | TRBD1 | . | TRBV7-9 | CSSSWSDRTEAFF | TGTTCCAGCAGCTGGTCGGACAGGACTGAAGCTTTCTTT
TRBJ1-2 | . | . | TRBV19 | CASTPPLFGRQYGYTF | TGTGCCAGTACCCCTCCACTCTTCGGCAGACAGTATGGCTACACCTTC
TRBJ1-2 | . | . | TRBV28 | CASSLQGPFYTF | TGTGCCAGCAGTCTACAGGGACCGTTTTACACCTTC
TRBJ2-1 | . | once | TRBV27 | CASSVGDKEFF | TGTGCCAGCAGCGTCGGGGACAAAGAGTTCTTC
TRBJ1-5 | . | . | TRBV6-1 | CASSERGGVGNQPQHF | TGTGCCAGCAGTGAACGGGGGGGGGTCGGCAATCAGCCCCAGCATTTT
TRBJ2-3 | TRBD1 | few | TRBV7-9 | CASSIRTGKTTDTQYF | TGTGCCAGCAGCATACGGACAGGGAAGACCACAGATACGCAGTATTTT
TRBJ2-7 | TRBD2 | . | TRBV4-3 | CASSQSPTGAGGEQYF | TGCGCCAGCAGCCAGTCTCCCACGGGGGCGGGGGGGGAGCAGTACTTC
TRBJ2-5 | . | . | TRBV25-1 | CASSEWGTGRRETQYF | TGTGCCAGCAGTGAATGGGGAACAGGCCGTCGAGAGACCCAGTACTTC
TRBJ1-2 | . | . | TRBV9 | CASSPPGSGGDYGYTF | TGTGCCAGCAGCCCACCTGGGTCCGGAGGTGACTATGGCTACACCTTC
TRBJ2-7 | . | . | TRBV27 | CASSFGSEQYF | TGTGCCAGCAGTTTCGGGAGCGAGCAGTACTTC
TRBJ2-2 | TRBD1 | . | TRBV7-9 | CASSLPQGARRELFF | TGTGCCAGCAGCTTACCACAGGGGGCGCGGAGGGAGCTGTTTTTT
TRBJ2-7 | TRBD1 | . | TRBV29-1 | CSVTQGAYEQYF | TGCAGCGTTACACAGGGGGCTTACGAGCAGTACTTC
TRBJ1-5 | . | few | TRBV2 | CASSLTGRREPQHF | TGTGCCAGCAGTCTGACTGGTCGCAGGGAGCCCCAGCATTTT
TRBJ1-1 | . | . | TRBV5-4 | CASTGRGGRIGRGEAFF | TGTGCCAGCACCGGTCGGGGGGGGCGCATCGGAAGAGGGGAGGCTTTCTTT
TRBJ2-5 | . | . | TRBV7-9 | CASLRGGTETQYF | TGTGCCAGTCTCCGTGGGGGGACAGAGACCCAGTACTTC
TRBJ2-3 | TRBD2 | few | TRBV4-1 | CASSILAGAADTQYF | TGCGCCAGCAGTATACTAGCGGGAGCAGCAGATACGCAGTATTTT
TRBJ2-3 | TRBD2 | once | TRBV5-1 | CASSLEGSGGPNTDTQYF | TGCGCCAGCAGCTTGGAAGGTAGCGGGGGGCCTAACACAGATACGCAGTATTTT
TRBJ2-1 | TRBD2 | once | TRBV9 | CASSTTSESYNEQFF | TGTGCCAGCAGCACCACTAGCGAGTCCTACAATGAGCAGTTCTTC
TRBJ2-7 | . | . | TRBV30 | CAWSRHEGEQYF | TGTGCCTGGAGCCGACATGAGGGCGAGCAGTACTTC
TRBJ2-1 | . | once | TRBV9 | CASSETGRNNEQFF | TGTGCCAGCAGCGAAACAGGGAGAAACAATGAGCAGTTCTTC
TRBJ1-1 | . | . | TRBV5-4 | CASRYWYRDTEAFF | TGTGCCAGCAGGTATTGGTACAGGGACACTGAAGCTTTCTTT
TRBJ1-1 | TRBD1 | . | TRBV4-3 | CASSQVRGQGPWNTEAFF | TGCGCCAGCAGCCAAGTGAGGGGGCAGGGGCCCTGGAACACTGAAGCTTTCTTT
TRBJ2-6 | . | . | TRBV10-3 | CAISEQKPGGANVLTF | TGTGCCATCAGTGAGCAAAAGCCTGGTGGGGCCAACGTCCTGACTTTC
TRBJ2-7 | . | . | TRBV6-1 | CASSETDIGTYEQYF | TGTGCCAGCAGTGAAACAGACATCGGTACCTACGAGCAGTACTTC
TRBJ1-3 | . | . | TRBV7-2 | CASSSLQGSGNTIYF | TGTGCCAGCAGCTCCCTGCAGGGATCTGGAAACACCATATATTTT
TRBJ1-2 | TRBD1 | . | TRBV5-4 | CASSLPDRVPGDGYTF | TGTGCCAGCAGCTTGCCCGACAGGGTGCCGGGGGATGGCTACACCTTC
TRBJ2-1 | TRBD2 | . | TRBV14 | CASSQESSGASNEQFF | TGTGCCAGCAGCCAAGAATCTAGCGGGGCCTCCAATGAGCAGTTCTTC
TRBJ2-7 | . | . | TRBV27 | CASKGRGGYEQYF | TGTGCCAGCAAAGGCAGGGGCGGGTACGAGCAGTACTTC
TRBJ2-5 | TRBD1 | . | TRBV5-6 | CASSFQATGGETQYF | TGTGCCAGCAGCTTCCAGGCCACAGGGGGAGAGACCCAGTACTTC